This paragraph reports one TCR beta chain. TCRdb keeps only in-frame clones here, not all; method: immunoSEQ multiplex PCR. Among nearly 45,000 clones listed, approximately 82% were seen once. The CDR3 sequence is 11 residues long. CDR1 is SNHLY and CDR2 is FYNNEI in the germline V gene. Trimming shortened V by 6 bases and J by 6 bases, and 8 bases separated the two germline ends. The data stem from a study of PD-L1 blockade in urothelial cancer. Time point in this sample: peripheral blood 6 weeks after treatment start. V and J are TRBV2 and TRBJ1-2, with D maybe TRBD1 (6 bases). This sample comprised PBMCs, obtained around atezolizumab (anti-PD-L1) treatment. The TCR comes from a man aged 55 to 69 with urothelial cancer. The CDR3: CASSHRDGYTF. As DNA, the CDR3 is TGTGCCAGCAGCCACAGGGATGGCTACACCTTC.